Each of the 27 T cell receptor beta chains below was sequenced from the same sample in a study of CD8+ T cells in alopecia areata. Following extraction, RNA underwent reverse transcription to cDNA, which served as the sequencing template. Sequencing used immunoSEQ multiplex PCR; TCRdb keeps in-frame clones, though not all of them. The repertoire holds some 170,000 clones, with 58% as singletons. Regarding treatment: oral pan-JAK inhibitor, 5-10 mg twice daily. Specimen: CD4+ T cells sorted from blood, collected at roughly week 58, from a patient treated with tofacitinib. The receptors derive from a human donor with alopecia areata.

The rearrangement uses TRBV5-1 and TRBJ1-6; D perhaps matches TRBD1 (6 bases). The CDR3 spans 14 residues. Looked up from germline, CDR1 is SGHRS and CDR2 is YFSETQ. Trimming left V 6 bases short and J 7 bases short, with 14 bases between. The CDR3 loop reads CASTPTGGNSPLHF. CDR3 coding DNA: TGCGCCAGCACCCCGACAGGTGGAAATTCACCCCTCCACTTT.

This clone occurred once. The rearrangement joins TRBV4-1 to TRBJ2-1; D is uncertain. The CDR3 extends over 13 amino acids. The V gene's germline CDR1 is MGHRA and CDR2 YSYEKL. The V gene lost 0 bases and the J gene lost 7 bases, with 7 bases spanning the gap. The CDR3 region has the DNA TGCGCCAGCAGCCAAGACATCGGGAATGAGCAGTTCTTC. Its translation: CASSQDIGNEQFF.

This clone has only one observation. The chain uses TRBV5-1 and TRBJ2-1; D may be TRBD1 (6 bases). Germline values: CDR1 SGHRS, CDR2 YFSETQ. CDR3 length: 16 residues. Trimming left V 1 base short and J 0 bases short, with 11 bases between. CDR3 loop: CASSLTGKVSYNEQFF. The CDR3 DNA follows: TGCGCCAGCAGCTTGACAGGGAAAGTCTCCTACAATGAGCAGTTCTTC.

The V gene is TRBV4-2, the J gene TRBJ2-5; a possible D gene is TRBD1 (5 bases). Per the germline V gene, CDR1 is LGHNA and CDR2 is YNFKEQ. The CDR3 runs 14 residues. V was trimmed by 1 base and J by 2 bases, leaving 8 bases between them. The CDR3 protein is CASSQARGQETQYF. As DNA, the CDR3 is TGTGCCAGCAGCCAAGCTAGGGGACAAGAGACCCAGTACTTC.

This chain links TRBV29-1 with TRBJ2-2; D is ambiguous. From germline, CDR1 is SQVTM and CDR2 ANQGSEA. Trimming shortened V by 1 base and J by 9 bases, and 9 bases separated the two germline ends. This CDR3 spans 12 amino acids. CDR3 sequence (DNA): TGCAGCGTTGAAGGGTTCCGCCGGGAGCTGTTTTTT. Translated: CSVEGFRRELFF.

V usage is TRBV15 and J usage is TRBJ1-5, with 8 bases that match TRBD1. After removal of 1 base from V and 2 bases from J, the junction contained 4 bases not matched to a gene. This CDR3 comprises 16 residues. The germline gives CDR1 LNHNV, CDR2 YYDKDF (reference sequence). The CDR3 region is CATSRGQGIGNQPQHF. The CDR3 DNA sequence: TGTGCCACCAGCAGAGGACAGGGGATAGGCAATCAGCCCCAGCATTTT.

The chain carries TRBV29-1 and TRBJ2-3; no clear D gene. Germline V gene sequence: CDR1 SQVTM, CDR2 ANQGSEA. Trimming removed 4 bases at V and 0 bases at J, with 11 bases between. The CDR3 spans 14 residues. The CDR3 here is CSVGLPSSTDTQYF. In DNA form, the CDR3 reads TGCAGCGTTGGGCTACCTTCTAGCACAGATACGCAGTATTTT.

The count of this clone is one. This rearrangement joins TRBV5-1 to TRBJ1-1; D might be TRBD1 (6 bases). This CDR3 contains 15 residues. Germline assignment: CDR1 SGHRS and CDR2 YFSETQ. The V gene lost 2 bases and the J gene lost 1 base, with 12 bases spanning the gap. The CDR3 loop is CASSLQGTWNTEAFF. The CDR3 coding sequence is TGCGCCAGCAGCTTACAGGGCACATGGAACACTGAAGCTTTCTTT.

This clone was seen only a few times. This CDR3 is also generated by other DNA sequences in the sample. CDR3 sequence: CSVGLNYEQYF. The CDR3 nucleotides read TGCAGCGTGGGACTTAACTACGAGCAGTACTTC. The chain links TRBV29-1 to TRBJ2-7; TRBD2 is a possible D gene (6 bases). Germline V gives CDR1 SQVTM, CDR2 ANQGSEA. This CDR3 is 11 amino acids long. Trimming removed 6 bases from V and 3 bases from J, with 9 bases in between.

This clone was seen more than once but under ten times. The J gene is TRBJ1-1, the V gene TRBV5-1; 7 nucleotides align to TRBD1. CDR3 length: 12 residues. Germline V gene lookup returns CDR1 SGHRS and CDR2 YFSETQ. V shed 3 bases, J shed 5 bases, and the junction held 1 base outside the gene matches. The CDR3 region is CASSSQGTEAFF. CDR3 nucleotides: TGCGCCAGCAGCTCACAGGGGACTGAAGCTTTCTTT.

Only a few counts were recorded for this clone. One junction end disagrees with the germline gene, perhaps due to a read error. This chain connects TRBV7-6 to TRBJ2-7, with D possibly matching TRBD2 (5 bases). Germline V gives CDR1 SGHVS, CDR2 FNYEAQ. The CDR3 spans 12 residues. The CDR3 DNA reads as TGTGCCAGCAGCTTGAATGAGGGAAGTCATCACTTC. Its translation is CASSLNEGSHHF.

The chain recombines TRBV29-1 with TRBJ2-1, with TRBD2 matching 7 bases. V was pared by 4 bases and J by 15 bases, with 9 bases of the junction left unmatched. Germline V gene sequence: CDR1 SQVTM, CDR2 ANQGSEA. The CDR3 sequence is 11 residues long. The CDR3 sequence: CSVGNQRGLFF. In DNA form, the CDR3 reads TGCAGCGTTGGAAACCAGCGGGGTCTGTTCTTC.

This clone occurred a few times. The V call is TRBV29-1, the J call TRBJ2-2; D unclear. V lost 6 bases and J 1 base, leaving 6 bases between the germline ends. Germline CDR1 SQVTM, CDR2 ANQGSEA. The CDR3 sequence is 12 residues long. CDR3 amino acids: CSVKRNTGELFF. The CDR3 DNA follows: TGCAGCGTAAAGAGGAACACCGGGGAGCTGTTTTTT.

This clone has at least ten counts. The CDR3 coding sequence is TGCGCCAGCAGCTCTGGGACTCGCTTCGCGAGCTCGGAGGGGACCCAGTACTTC. Protein sequence: CASSSGTRFASSEGTQYF. The chain employs TRBV5-1 and TRBJ2-5; tentative D call: TRBD2 (6 bases). V was trimmed by 3 bases and J by 7 bases, leaving 28 bases between them. Germline CDR1 and CDR2: SGHRS and YFSETQ. The CDR3 is 18 amino acids. The full variable domain, completed using reference TRBV5-1 and TRBJ2-5, is KAGVTQTPRYLIKTRGQQVTLSCSPISGHRSVSWYQQTPGQGLQFLFEYFSETQRNKGNFPGRFSGRQFSNSRSEMNVSTLELGDSALYLCASSSGTRFASSEGTQYFGPGTRLLVL.

CDR3 sequence reads: CSAAPPDSYTF. The DNA for the CDR3 is TGCAGTGCTGCACCCCCGGACAGCTACACCTTC. The chain combines TRBV20-1 with TRBJ1-2; maybe TRBD1 (5 bases). CDR1 is DFQATT, CDR2 SNEGSKA, per germline (reference sequence). The V end lost 5 bases, the J end lost 9 bases, and 13 bases lay between the germline ends. The CDR3 has 11 residues.

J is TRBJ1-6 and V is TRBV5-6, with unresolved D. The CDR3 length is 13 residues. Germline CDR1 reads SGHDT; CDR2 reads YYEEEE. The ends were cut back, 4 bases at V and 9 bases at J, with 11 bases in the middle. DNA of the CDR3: TGTGCCAGCAGCCCCGTTTTGGCTTCACCCCTCCACTTT. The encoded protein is CASSPVLASPLHF.

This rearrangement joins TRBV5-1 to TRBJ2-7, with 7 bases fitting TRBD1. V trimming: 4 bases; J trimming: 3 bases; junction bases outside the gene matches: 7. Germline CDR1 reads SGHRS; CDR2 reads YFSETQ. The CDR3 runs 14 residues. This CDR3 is CASSGPGQNYEQYF. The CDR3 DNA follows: TGCGCCAGCAGCGGTCCGGGACAGAACTACGAGCAGTACTTC.

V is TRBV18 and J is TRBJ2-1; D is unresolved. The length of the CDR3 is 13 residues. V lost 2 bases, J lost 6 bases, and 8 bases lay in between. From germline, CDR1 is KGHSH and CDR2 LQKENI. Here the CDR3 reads CASSPTRLNEQFF. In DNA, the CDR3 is TGTGCCAGCTCACCAACGCGACTCAATGAGCAGTTCTTC.

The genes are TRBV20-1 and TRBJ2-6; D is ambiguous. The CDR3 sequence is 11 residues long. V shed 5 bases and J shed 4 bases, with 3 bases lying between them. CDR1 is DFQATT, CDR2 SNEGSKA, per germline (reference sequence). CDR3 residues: CSAHGANVLTF. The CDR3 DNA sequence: TGCAGTGCTCACGGGGCCAACGTCCTGACTTTC.

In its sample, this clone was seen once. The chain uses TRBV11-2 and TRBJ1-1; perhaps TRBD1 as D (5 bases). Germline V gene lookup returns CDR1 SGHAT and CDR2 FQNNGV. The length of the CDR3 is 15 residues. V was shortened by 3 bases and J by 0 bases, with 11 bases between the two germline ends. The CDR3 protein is CASSLASGMNTEAFF. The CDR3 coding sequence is TGTGCCAGCAGCTTGGCGTCAGGGATGAACACTGAAGCTTTCTTT.

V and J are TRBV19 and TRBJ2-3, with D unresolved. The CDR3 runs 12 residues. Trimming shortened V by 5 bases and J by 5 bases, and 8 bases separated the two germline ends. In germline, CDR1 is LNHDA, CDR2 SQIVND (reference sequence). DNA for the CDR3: TGTGCCAGTAGTGCCCGACAAGATACGCAGTATTTT. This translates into CASSARQDTQYF.

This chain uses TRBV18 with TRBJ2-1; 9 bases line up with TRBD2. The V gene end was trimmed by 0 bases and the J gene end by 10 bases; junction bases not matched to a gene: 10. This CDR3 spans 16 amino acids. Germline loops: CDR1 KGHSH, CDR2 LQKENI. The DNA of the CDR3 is TGTGCCAGCTCACCACCCGGGCGGGGGGGCACAGGGGAGCAGTTCTTC. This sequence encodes CASSPPGRGGTGEQFF.

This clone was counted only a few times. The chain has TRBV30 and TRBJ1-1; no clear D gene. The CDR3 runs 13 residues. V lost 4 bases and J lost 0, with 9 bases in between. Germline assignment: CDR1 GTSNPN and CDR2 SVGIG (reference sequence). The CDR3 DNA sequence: TGTGCCTGGACTTGGCCGCTGAACACTGAAGCTTTCTTT. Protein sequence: CAWTWPLNTEAFF. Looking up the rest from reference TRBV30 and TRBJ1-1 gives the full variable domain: SQTIHQWPATLVQPVGSPLSLECTVEGTSNPNLYWYRQAAGRGLQLLFYSVGIGQISSEVPQNLSASRPQDRQFILSSKKLLLSDSGFYLCAWTWPLNTEAFFGQGTRLTVV.

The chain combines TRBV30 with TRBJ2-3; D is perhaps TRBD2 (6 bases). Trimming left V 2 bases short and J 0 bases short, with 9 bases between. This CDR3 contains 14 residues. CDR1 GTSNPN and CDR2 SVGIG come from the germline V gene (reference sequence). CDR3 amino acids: CAWSSGGSTDTQYF. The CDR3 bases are TGTGCCTGGAGTTCCGGGGGTAGCACAGATACGCAGTATTTT.

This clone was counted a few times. The chain's CDR3 is CASSQPILGFQPQHF. The CDR3 region has the DNA TGCGCCAGCAGTCAGCCGATCTTGGGGTTTCAGCCCCAGCATTTT. The chain recombines TRBV23-1 with TRBJ1-5; D uncertain. TRBV23-1 is assigned to the ORF class and has an uncertain function. The CDR3 is 15 amino acids. The V end lost 3 bases, the J end lost 6 bases, and 15 bases lay between the germline ends.

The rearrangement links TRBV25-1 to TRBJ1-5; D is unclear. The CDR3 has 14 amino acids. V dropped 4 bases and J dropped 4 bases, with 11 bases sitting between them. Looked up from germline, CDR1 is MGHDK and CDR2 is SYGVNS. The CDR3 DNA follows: TGTGCCAGCAGTGGTGGGTCCGGGAATCAGCCCCAGCATTTT. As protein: CASSGGSGNQPQHF.

In DNA, the CDR3 is TGTGCCAGCAGCCCATTCCGGGGGGCCACAGATACGCAGTATTTT. Translated, it gives CASSPFRGATDTQYF. The rearrangement links TRBV7-7 to TRBJ2-3, with a possible D match to TRBD2 (7 bases). With 5 bases removed from V and 2 bases from J, the gap between germline ends came to 14 bases. Looked up from germline, CDR1 is SSHAT and CDR2 is FNYEAQ (reference sequence). This CDR3 comprises 15 residues.